Only one count was recorded for the clone carrying this TCR beta chain. Its target is unknown. These data originate in a study of cytomegalovirus exposure and HLA in healthy donors. Whole-study results and caveats: A list of roughly 160 TCR beta chains associated with cytomegalovirus was given. Presence/absence results assume similar sequencing depth per donor, which may not hold. Confirmation in vitro established that a few CMV-associated chains were specific for CMV antigens. It was likely that a cluster of highly shared sequence variants was a sequencing artifact.

Trimming at V came to 5 bases and at J to 4 bases, leaving 12 bases not matched to a gene. Per germline, CDR1 SGHDT and CDR2 YYEEEE. The CDR3 sequence is 16 residues long. Primers included in the PCR were 60 Vbeta and 13 Jbeta primers. TCRdb's copy holds only in-frame clones and misses some; the assay was immunoSEQ multiplex PCR. Of approximately 210,000 clones in the sample, 82% were seen once. Sequencing was done on a sample of PBMCs. This receptor was identified in a man between 35 and 55 years old in good health and CMV-seropositive. V is TRBV5-6 and J is TRBJ1-3, with 7 bases identical to TRBD1. The CDR3 reads CASSYTGTEFGNTIYF. The CDR3 DNA sequence: TGTGCCAGCAGTTATACCGGGACAGAATTCGGAAACACCATATATTTT.